This T cell receptor beta chain was recovered during a study of blood T cell repertoires in COVID-19. Study-wide background: Samples representing acute and convalescent COVID-19 were sourced from the United States, Italy and Spain. Sources were T cells, B-cell-depleted T cells, or PBMCs; the material itself was cDNA or gDNA.

As originally analysed: Cell counts per sample came from amplifying reference gene primers. Clones were read by immunoSEQ multiplex PCR, and TCRdb kept only the in-frame ones, dropping some. V, J and clone size are those of that table, while D and trimming were read from the DNA. The sample has around 170,000 clones; around 74% are singletons. The receptor was derived from a woman of 80 years or more with acute or convalescent COVID-19. The sequenced material came from peripheral blood.

CDR3 DNA sequence: TGTGCCAGCAGCTATAAAGCGGGAGGGGGAGAGACCCAGTACTTC. Residues: CASSYKAGGGETQYF. This chain connects TRBV7-8 to TRBJ2-5; TRBD2 matches at 10 bases. Germline-derived CDR1 and CDR2 are SGHVS and FQNEAQ. V shed 4 bases, J shed 4 bases, and the junction held 6 bases outside the gene matches. This CDR3 spans 15 amino acids.